The rows below give T cell receptor beta chains drawn from one sample of a study of blood T cell repertoires in COVID-19. The method was immunoSEQ multiplex PCR; TCRdb's version includes in-frame clones alone and lacks a portion of them. Of some 54,000 clones listed, about 80% were seen once; the top ten hold around 6.6%. The material sequenced was peripheral blood. The receptors were sampled from a man between 65 and 85 years old with active COVID-19. Each CDR3 is given with its conserved first and last residue. A D gene is named only where the DNA matches it firmly. Size tells how often a clone was seen (once, few, many) or the class of an expanded clone, and some rows leave it out.

j_gene	d_gene	v_gene	abundance	CDR3aa	CDR3nt
TRBJ2-7	NA	TRBV14	NA	CASSQDLRGSQYF	TGTGCCAGCAGCCAAGACCTCAGGGGAAGCCAGTACTTC
TRBJ1-6	TRBD1	TRBV7-6	few	CASSLGVRGESPLHF	TGTGCCAGCAGCTTGGGGGTCAGGGGGGAGTCACCCCTCCACTTT
TRBJ1-6	NA	TRBV13	NA	CASSLSGVSYNSPLHF	TGTGCCAGCAGCTTATCAGGGGTCTCCTATAATTCACCCCTCCACTTT
TRBJ2-6	NA	TRBV28	NA	CASSRPGSGANVLTF	TGTGCCAGCAGTCGGCCGGGCTCTGGGGCCAACGTCCTGACTTTC
TRBJ1-4	NA	TRBV5-8	NA	CASNDRQLTNEKLFF	TGTGCCAGCAACGACCGACAGCTAACTAATGAAAAACTGTTTTTT
TRBJ2-1	TRBD2	TRBV2	NA	CAPGGSSSYEQFF	TGTGCCCCCGGGGGGAGCAGTAGCTATGAGCAGTTCTTC
TRBJ1-3	TRBD1	TRBV9	few	CASSSSGTGAGNTIYF	TGTGCCAGCAGCTCCTCCGGGACAGGGGCTGGAAACACCATATATTTT
TRBJ2-7	TRBD1	TRBV7-7	once	CASSTGQGFSYEQYF	TGTGCCAGCAGCACGGGACAGGGATTCTCCTACGAGCAGTACTTC
TRBJ1-1	NA	TRBV14	NA	CASSSHLLNTEAFF	TGTGCCAGCAGCTCCCACTTGCTTAACACTGAAGCTTTCTTT
TRBJ2-3	NA	TRBV5-5	NA	CASSYGTGKGADTQYF	TGTGCCAGCAGTTATGGAACAGGGAAGGGCGCAGATACGCAGTATTTT
TRBJ1-5	TRBD1	TRBV7-9	NA	CASSLDRGRQPQHF	TGTGCCAGCAGCTTGGACAGGGGGAGGCAGCCCCAGCATTTT
TRBJ2-3	TRBD2	TRBV4-3	NA	CASSLNGLAVTDTQYF	TGCGCCAGCAGCCTTAACGGACTAGCCGTCACAGATACGCAGTATTTT
TRBJ2-1	NA	TRBV4-1	NA	CASSQDPRDNEQFF	TGCGCCAGCAGCCAAGACCCCCGGGACAATGAGCAGTTCTTC
TRBJ1-2	TRBD1	TRBV4-3	NA	CASSPTGGRGYTF	TGCGCCAGCAGCCCGACAGGGGGACGTGGCTACACCTTC
TRBJ2-7	TRBD2	TRBV9	few	CASSVGSSGSYEQYF	TGTGCCAGCAGCGTAGGTAGTAGCGGGTCCTACGAGCAGTACTTC
TRBJ2-7	NA	TRBV4-3	NA	CASSQDPHLGLGEQYF	TGCGCCAGCAGCCAAGATCCCCACCTAGGACTTGGCGAGCAGTACTTC
TRBJ2-5	TRBD1	TRBV7-2	NA	CASSPRSGGYQETQYF	TGTGCCAGCAGCCCAAGGTCAGGGGGATACCAAGAGACCCAGTACTTC
TRBJ1-5	NA	TRBV19	NA	CASSMTRQGTIQPQHF	TGTGCCAGTAGTATGACAAGGCAGGGAACGATTCAGCCCCAGCATTTT
TRBJ1-6	NA	TRBV2	once	CASSERTAKNSPLHF	TGTGCCAGCAGTGAGAGGACAGCGAAGAATTCACCCCTCCACTTT
TRBJ2-4	NA	TRBV23-1	NA	CASSQSPVNIQYF	TGCGCCAGCAGTCAATCTCCTGTAAACATTCAGTACTTC
TRBJ2-5	TRBD1	TRBV2	few	CASTVGTRGETQYF	TGTGCCAGCACGGTTGGGACCAGGGGGGAGACCCAGTACTTC
TRBJ2-2	NA	TRBV7-2	NA	CASSLAQVVYTGELFF	TGTGCCAGCAGCTTAGCCCAGGTGGTGTACACCGGGGAGCTGTTTTTT
TRBJ2-3	TRBD1	TRBV14	NA	CASRTGGMYTQYF	TGTGCCAGCAGGACAGGGGGCATGTATACGCAGTATTTT
TRBJ1-3	TRBD1	TRBV7-2	once	CASSYGQGSPISGNTIYF	TGTGCCAGCAGCTATGGACAGGGTTCGCCGATCTCTGGAAACACCATATATTTT
TRBJ2-7	TRBD2	TRBV3-1/TRBV3-2	NA	CASSQGRGRSHEQYF	TGTGCCAGCAGCCAGGGGCGGGGGAGAAGCCACGAGCAGTACTTC
TRBJ1-1	NA	TRBV3-1/TRBV3-2	once	CASSSGYTEAFF	TGTGCCAGCAGTTCAGGTTACACTGAAGCTTTCTTT
TRBJ1-1	NA	TRBV5-6	NA	CASSQRGTEAFF	TGTGCCAGCAGTCAGCGGGGCACTGAAGCTTTCTTT
TRBJ1-2	NA	TRBV19	medium-sized	CASTKPGGDGYTF	TGTGCCAGTACTAAACCCGGAGGAGATGGCTACACCTTC
TRBJ1-3	NA	TRBV19	NA	CASSIENRRPRTIYF	TGTGCCAGTAGTATAGAGAACAGACGGCCACGCACCATATATTTT
TRBJ2-2	TRBD1	TRBV18	NA	CASSPRTGRTGELFF	TGTGCCAGCTCACCCAGGACAGGGCGCACCGGGGAGCTGTTTTTT
TRBJ2-7	TRBD1	TRBV5-4	NA	CASSSPGQGKVGEQYF	TGTGCCAGCAGCTCGCCGGGACAGGGGAAAGTAGGCGAGCAGTACTTC
TRBJ2-1	TRBD2	TRBV28	once	CASSLASGRYNEQFF	TGTGCCAGCAGTTTGGCTAGCGGGAGGTACAATGAGCAGTTCTTC
TRBJ2-3	TRBD2	TRBV5-1	NA	CASSLEGSGVRTDTQYF	TGCGCCAGCAGCTTGGAGGGTAGCGGGGTTCGCACAGATACGCAGTATTTT
TRBJ1-2	NA	TRBV18	NA	CASSPQGNGGYTF	TGTGCCAGCTCACCGCAGGGGAATGGTGGCTACACCTTC
TRBJ1-6	TRBD1	TRBV2	NA	CASSPGGPLHF	TGTGCCAGCAGTCCAGGGGGGCCCCTCCACTTT
TRBJ2-2	TRBD1	TRBV3-1/TRBV3-2	NA	CASSRPRQGKTGELFF	TGTGCCAGCAGCCGCCCCAGACAGGGGAAAACCGGGGAGCTGTTTTTT
TRBJ1-2	NA	TRBV7-2	NA	CASSLASTGDYGYTF	TGTGCCAGCAGCTTAGCGTCGACGGGTGACTATGGCTACACCTTC
TRBJ1-1	NA	TRBV12-3/TRBV12-4	NA	CASRGTQGAAFF	TGTGCCAGCAGGGGGACACAGGGTGCAGCTTTCTTT
TRBJ2-1	TRBD1	TRBV25-1	NA	CASTRLPSGGDNEQFF	TGTGCCAGCACGCGACTTCCCTCAGGGGGAGACAATGAGCAGTTCTTC
TRBJ2-7	NA	TRBV4-3	NA	CASSQERDTYEQYF	TGCGCCAGCAGCCAAGAAAGGGACACCTACGAGCAGTACTTC
TRBJ1-2	TRBD1	TRBV11-2	NA	CASSIGQGYGYTF	TGTGCCAGCTCCATTGGACAGGGCTATGGCTACACCTTC
TRBJ2-1	NA	TRBV7-8	NA	CASSLAAYGTLYNEQFF	TGTGCCAGCAGCTTAGCTGCTTATGGGACTCTTTACAATGAGCAGTTCTTC
TRBJ2-1	NA	TRBV5-4	NA	CASSLGRDEQFF	TGTGCCAGCAGCTTGGGGAGGGATGAGCAGTTCTTC
TRBJ1-2	NA	TRBV28	NA	CASLPRGGGNYGYTF	TGTGCCAGCCTCCCAAGGGGCGGGGGGAACTATGGCTACACCTTC
TRBJ2-1	TRBD1	TRBV10-1	once	CASRATGGNEQFF	TGCGCCAGCAGAGCGACAGGGGGGAATGAGCAGTTCTTC
TRBJ1-1	NA	TRBV2	NA	CASREPTGRGRAFF	TGTGCCAGCAGGGAACCCACGGGGAGGGGGAGAGCTTTCTTT
TRBJ2-3	TRBD2	TRBV7-9	NA	CASSTTSGEDTQYF	TGTGCCAGCAGCACGACTAGCGGGGAGGATACGCAGTATTTT
TRBJ1-1	NA	TRBV4-2	NA	CASSQDQQDYTEAFF	TGTGCCAGCAGCCAAGATCAGCAGGATTACACTGAAGCTTTCTTT
TRBJ2-1	NA	TRBV5-4	NA	CASSLGGSSYNEQFF	TGTGCCAGCAGCTTGGGAGGGAGCTCCTACAATGAGCAGTTCTTC